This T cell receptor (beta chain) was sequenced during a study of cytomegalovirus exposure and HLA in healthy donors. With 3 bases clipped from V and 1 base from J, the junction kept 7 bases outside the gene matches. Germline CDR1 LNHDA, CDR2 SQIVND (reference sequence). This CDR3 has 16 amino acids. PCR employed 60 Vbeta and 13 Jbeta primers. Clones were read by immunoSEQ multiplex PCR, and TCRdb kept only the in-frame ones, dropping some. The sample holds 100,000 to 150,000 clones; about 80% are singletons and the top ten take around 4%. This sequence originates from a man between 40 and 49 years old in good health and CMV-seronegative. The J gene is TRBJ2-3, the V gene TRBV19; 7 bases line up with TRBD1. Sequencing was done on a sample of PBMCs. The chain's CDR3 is CASSIRGGGGTDTQYF. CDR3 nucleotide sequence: TGTGCCAGTAGTATCCGAGGGGGCGGTGGCACAGATACGCAGTATTTT.